The entry below gives a single T cell receptor (beta chain) sequence along with its context. This sample is drawn from a study of blood T cell repertoires in COVID-19. Study overall: Both acute and convalescent COVID-19 samples were obtained from the United States, Italy and Spain. From T cells, B-cell-depleted T cells, or PBMCs came the material, which was cDNA or gDNA.

Germline CDR1 reads MRHNA; CDR2 reads SNTAGT. J was trimmed by 3 bases and V by 0 bases; bases with no gene match: 2. The CDR3 loop spans 17 amino acids. Per the authors' pipeline: Amplification of reference gene primers provided the estimated nucleated cell counts. Libraries were prepared by immunoSEQ multiplex PCR; TCRdb keeps only in-frame clonotypes and omits some of them. V, J and clone size reflect that table, while D and trimming were determined from the DNA. The sample includes under 350,000 clones, about 85% seen only once; the top ten take about 14%. Sequencing was carried out using peripheral blood. The source of this sequence is a human donor in a cohort sampled during active COVID-19. This sequence joins TRBV6-4 and TRBJ2-3; 14 nucleotides match TRBD2. The CDR3: CASSDSRLAGGTDTQYF. The CDR3 nucleotides read TGTGCCAGCAGTGACTCGCGACTAGCGGGAGGGACAGATACGCAGTATTTT.